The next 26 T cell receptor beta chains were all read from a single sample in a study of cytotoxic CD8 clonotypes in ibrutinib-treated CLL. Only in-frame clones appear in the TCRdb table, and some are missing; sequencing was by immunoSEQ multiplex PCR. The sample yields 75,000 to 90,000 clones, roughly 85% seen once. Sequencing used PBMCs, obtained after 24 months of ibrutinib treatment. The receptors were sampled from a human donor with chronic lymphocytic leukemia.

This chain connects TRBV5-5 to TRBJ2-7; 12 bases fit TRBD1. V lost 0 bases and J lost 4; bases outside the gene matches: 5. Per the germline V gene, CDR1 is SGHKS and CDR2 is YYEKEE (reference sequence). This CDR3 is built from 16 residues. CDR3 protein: CASSLASGQGAYEQYF. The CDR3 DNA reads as TGTGCCAGCAGCTTGGCTTCGGGACAGGGGGCTTACGAGCAGTACTTC.

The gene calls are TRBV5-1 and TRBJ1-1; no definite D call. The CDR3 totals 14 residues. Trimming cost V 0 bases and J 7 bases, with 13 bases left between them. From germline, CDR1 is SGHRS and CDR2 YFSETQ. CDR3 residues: CASSLGPFEGEAFF. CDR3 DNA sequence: TGCGCCAGCAGCTTGGGCCCTTTTGAGGGTGAAGCTTTCTTT. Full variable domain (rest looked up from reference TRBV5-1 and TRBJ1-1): KAGVTQTPRYLIKTRGQQVTLSCSPISGHRSVSWYQQTPGQGLQFLFEYFSETQRNKGNFPGRFSGRQFSNSRSEMNVSTLELGDSALYLCASSLGPFEGEAFFGQGTRLTVV.

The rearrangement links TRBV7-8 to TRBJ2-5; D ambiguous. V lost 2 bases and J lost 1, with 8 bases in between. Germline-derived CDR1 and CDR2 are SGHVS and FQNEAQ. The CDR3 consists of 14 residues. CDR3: CASSLYKVQETQYF. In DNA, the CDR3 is TGTGCCAGCAGCTTATATAAGGTCCAAGAGACCCAGTACTTC.

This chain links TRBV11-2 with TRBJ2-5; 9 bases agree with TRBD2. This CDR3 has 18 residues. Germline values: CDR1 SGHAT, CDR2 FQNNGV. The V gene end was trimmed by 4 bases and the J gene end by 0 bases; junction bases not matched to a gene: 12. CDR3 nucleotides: TGTGCCAGCAGCTCCCGAATTCGGACTAGCGTTTACCAAGAGACCCAGTACTTC. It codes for CASSSRIRTSVYQETQYF.

This chain's CDR3 is CAMEVGGTDTQYF. The CDR3 DNA sequence: TGTGCGATGGAGGTGGGAGGCACAGATACGCAGTATTTT. This rearrangement joins TRBV30 to TRBJ2-3, with D perhaps matching TRBD2 (5 bases). The CDR3 loop spans 13 amino acids. Per the germline V gene, CDR1 is GTSNPN and CDR2 is SVGIG (reference sequence).

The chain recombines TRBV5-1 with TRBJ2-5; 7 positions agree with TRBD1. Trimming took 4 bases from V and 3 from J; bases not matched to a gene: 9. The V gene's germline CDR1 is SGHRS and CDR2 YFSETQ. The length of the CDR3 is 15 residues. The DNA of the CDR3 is TGCGCCAGCAGCAAACAGGGGCGGTCGGAAGAGACCCAGTACTTC. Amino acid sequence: CASSKQGRSEETQYF. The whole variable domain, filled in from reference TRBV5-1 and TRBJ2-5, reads KAGVTQTPRYLIKTRGQQVTLSCSPISGHRSVSWYQQTPGQGLQFLFEYFSETQRNKGNFPGRFSGRQFSNSRSEMNVSTLELGDSALYLCASSKQGRSEETQYFGPGTRLLVL.

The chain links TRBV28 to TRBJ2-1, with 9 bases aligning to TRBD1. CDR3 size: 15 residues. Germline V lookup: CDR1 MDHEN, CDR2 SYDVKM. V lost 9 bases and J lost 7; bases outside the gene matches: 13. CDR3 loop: CASIIGGQGKNEQFF. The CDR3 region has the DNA TGTGCCAGTATAATAGGGGGACAGGGAAAGAATGAGCAGTTCTTC.

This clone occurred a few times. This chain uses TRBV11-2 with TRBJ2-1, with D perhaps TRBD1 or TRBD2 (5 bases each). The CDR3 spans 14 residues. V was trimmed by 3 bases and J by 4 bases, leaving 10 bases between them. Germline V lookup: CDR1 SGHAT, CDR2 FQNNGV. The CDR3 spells CASSLTAEYNEQFF. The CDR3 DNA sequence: TGTGCCAGCAGCTTGACAGCGGAGTACAATGAGCAGTTCTTC.

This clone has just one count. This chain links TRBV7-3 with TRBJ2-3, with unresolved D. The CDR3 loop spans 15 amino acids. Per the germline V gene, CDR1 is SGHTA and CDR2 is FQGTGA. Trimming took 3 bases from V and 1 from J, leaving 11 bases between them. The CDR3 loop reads CASSLWPKGTDTQYF. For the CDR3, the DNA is TGTGCCAGCAGCTTGTGGCCAAAAGGCACAGATACGCAGTATTTT.

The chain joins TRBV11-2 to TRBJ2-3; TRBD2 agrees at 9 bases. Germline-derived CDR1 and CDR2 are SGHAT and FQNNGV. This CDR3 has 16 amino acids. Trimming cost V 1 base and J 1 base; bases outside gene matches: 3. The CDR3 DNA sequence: TGTGCCAGCAGCTTAGGTGCGGGAGGGGGCACAGATACGCAGTATTTT. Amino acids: CASSLGAGGGTDTQYF.

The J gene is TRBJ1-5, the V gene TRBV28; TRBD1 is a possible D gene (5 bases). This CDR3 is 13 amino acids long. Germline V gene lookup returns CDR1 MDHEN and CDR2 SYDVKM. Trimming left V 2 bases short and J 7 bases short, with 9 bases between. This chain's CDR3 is CASSLGGTQPQHF. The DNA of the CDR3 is TGTGCCAGCAGTTTAGGAGGGACCCAGCCCCAGCATTTT.

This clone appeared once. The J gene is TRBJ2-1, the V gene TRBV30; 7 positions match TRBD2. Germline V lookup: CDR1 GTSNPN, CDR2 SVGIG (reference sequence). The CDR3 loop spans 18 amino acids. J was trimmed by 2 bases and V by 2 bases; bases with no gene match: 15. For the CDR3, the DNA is TGTGCCTGGAGTCCCACCCTGGCGGGAGTGATCACCTACAATGAGCAGTTCTTC. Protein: CAWSPTLAGVITYNEQFF.

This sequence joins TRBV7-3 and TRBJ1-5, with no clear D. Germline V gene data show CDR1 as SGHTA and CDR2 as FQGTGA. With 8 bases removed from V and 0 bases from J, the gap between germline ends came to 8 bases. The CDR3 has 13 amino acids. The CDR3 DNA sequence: TGTGCCAGCTCCCAGGATAGCAATCAGCCCCAGCATTTT. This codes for CASSQDSNQPQHF.

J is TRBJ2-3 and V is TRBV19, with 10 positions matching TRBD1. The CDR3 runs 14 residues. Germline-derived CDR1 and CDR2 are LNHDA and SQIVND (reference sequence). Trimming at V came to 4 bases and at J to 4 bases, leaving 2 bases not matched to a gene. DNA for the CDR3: TGTGCCAGTAGTACTGGACAGGGGGCAGATACGCAGTATTTT. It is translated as CASSTGQGADTQYF.

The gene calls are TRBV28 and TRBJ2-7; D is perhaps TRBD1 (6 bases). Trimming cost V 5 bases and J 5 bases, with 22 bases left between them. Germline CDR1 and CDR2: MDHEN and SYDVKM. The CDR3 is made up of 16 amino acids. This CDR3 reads CASSASVSSQGHEQYF. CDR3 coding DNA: TGTGCCAGCAGTGCCTCGGTTAGCTCACAGGGCCACGAGCAGTACTTC.

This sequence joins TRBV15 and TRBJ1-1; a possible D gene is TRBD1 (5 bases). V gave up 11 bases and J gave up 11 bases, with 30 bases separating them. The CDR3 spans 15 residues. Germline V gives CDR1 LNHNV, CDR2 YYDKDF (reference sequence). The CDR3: CASLADGQGSGRAFF. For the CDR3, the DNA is TGTGCCTCCCTGGCGGACGGCCAGGGTAGTGGACGGGCTTTCTTT.

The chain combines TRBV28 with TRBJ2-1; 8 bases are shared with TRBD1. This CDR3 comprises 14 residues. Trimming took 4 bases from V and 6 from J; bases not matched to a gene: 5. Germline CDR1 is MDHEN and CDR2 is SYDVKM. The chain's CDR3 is CASSSSTGVNEQFF. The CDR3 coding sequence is TGTGCCAGCAGTTCATCGACAGGGGTCAATGAGCAGTTCTTC.

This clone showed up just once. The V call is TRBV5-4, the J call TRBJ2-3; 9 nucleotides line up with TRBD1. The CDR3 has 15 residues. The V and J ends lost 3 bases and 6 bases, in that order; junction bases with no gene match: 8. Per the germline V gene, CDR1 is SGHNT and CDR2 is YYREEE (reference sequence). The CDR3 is CASSWAGQGSDTQYF. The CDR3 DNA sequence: TGTGCCAGCAGCTGGGCGGGACAGGGATCCGATACGCAGTATTTT.

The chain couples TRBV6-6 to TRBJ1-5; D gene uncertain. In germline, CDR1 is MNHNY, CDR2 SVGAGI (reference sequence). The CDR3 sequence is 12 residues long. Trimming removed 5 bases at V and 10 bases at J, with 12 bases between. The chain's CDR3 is CASSRPPLPQHF. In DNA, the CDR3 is TGTGCCAGCAGTCGCCCCCCCCTTCCCCAGCATTTT.

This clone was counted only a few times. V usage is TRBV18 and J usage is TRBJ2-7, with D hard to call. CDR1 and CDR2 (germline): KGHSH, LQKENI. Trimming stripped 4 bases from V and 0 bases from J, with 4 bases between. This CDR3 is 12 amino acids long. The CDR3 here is CASSQDSYEQYF. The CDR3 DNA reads TGTGCCAGCTCACAAGACTCCTACGAGCAGTACTTC.

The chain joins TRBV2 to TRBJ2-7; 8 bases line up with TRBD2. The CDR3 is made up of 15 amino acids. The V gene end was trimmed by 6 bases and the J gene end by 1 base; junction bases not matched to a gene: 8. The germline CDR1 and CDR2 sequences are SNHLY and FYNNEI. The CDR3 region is CASRARTSYSYEQYF. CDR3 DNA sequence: TGTGCCAGCAGGGCCCGGACTAGCTATTCCTACGAGCAGTACTTC. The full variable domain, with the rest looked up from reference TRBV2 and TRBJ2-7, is EPEVTQTPSHQVTQMGQEVILRCVPISNHLYFYWYRQILGQKVEFLVSFYNNEISEKSEIFDDQFSVERPDGSNFTLKIRSTKLEDSAMYFCASRARTSYSYEQYFGPGTRLTVT.

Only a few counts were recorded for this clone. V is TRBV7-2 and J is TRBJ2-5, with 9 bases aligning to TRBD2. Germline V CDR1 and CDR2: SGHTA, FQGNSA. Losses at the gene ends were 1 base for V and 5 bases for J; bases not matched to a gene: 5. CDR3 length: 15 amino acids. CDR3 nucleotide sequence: TGTGCCAGCAGCTTAGGCGGGAGGGGAGAGGAGACCCAGTACTTC. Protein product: CASSLGGRGEETQYF.

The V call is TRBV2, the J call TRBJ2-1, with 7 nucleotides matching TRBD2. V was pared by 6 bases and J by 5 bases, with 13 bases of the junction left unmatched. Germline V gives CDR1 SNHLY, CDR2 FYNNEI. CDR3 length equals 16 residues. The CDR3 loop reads CASSNRRLAVNNEQFF. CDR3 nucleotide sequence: TGTGCCAGCAGCAACAGGCGGCTAGCGGTGAACAATGAGCAGTTCTTC.

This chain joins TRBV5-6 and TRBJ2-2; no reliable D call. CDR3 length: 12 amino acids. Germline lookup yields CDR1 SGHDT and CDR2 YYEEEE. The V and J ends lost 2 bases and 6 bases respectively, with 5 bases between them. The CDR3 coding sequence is TGTGCCAGCAGCTTTCCGTCCGGGGAGCTGTTTTTT. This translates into CASSFPSGELFF. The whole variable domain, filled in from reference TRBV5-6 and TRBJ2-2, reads DAGVTQSPTHLIKTRGQQVTLRCSPKSGHDTVSWYQQALGQGPQFIFQYYEEEERQRGNFPDRFSGHQFPNYSSELNVNALLLGDSALYLCASSFPSGELFFGEGSRLTVL.

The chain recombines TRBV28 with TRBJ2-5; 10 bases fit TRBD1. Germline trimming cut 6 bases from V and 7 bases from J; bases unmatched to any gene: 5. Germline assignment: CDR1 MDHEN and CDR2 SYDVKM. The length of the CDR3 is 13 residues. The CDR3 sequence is CASRLRDRGTQYF. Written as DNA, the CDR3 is TGTGCCAGCAGACTCCGGGACAGGGGGACCCAGTACTTC.

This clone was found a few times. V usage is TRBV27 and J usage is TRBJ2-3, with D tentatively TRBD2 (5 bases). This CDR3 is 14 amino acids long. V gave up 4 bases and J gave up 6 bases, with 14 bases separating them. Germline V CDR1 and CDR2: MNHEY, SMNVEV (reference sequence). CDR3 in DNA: TGTGCCAGCAGTTCCCCGGGGATTTGGGATACGCAGTATTTT. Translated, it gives CASSSPGIWDTQYF.